The rows below give T cell receptor beta chains drawn from one sample of a study of radiotherapy plus CTLA-4 blockade in lung cancer. The method was immunoSEQ multiplex PCR; TCRdb's version includes in-frame clones alone and lacks a portion of them. The sample shows over 60,000 clones, about 88% of them seen only once. This sample comprised peripheral blood, obtained from a patient treated with radiotherapy plus ipilimumab. The receptors stem from a human donor with non-small cell lung cancer who had stable disease on radiotherapy plus ipilimumab. The CDR3 runs from the conserved cysteine through the conserved F or W. A D gene is named only where the DNA matches it firmly. Clone size is given for some rows only: seen once, a few or many times, or a class if the clone is expanded.

clone size: NA; D gene: NA; V gene: TRBV27; J gene: TRBJ2-6; CDR3 DNA: TGTGCCAGCACCTCATTGTCAGTCAGCTCTGGGGCCAACGTCCTGACTTTC; CDR3 protein: CASTSLSVSSGANVLTF
clone size: NA; D gene: NA; V gene: TRBV5-1; J gene: TRBJ1-3; CDR3 DNA: TGCGCCAGCAGCTCCGGCCAGGGGAAGGGAAACACCATATATTTT; CDR3 protein: CASSSGQGKGNTIYF
clone size: NA; D gene: NA; V gene: TRBV25-1; J gene: TRBJ1-1; CDR3 DNA: TGTGCCAGCAATGGACACATGAACACTGAAGCTTTCTTT; CDR3 protein: CASNGHMNTEAFF
clone size: NA; D gene: TRBD1; V gene: TRBV5-1; J gene: TRBJ2-1; CDR3 DNA: TGCGCCAGCAGCTTGGAGGGACAGGGGCACAATGAGCAGTTCTTC; CDR3 protein: CASSLEGQGHNEQFF
clone size: once; D gene: NA; V gene: TRBV5-4; J gene: TRBJ1-1; CDR3 DNA: TGTGCCAGCAGGCGGGGGGGGCAGGGTACGAACACTGAAGCTTTCTTT; CDR3 protein: CASRRGGQGTNTEAFF
clone size: NA; D gene: TRBD1; V gene: TRBV28; J gene: TRBJ2-5; CDR3 DNA: TGTGCCAGCAGTTTCCTGACAGGGGGGCAAGAGACCCAGTACTTC; CDR3 protein: CASSFLTGGQETQYF
clone size: NA; D gene: NA; V gene: TRBV21-1; J gene: TRBJ2-7; CDR3 DNA: TGTGCCAGCAGCAACTACAGGGGCCCCGCCTACGAGCAGTACTTC; CDR3 protein: CASSNYRGPAYEQYF
clone size: NA; D gene: NA; V gene: TRBV9; J gene: TRBJ2-5; CDR3 DNA: TGTGCCAGCAGCGTAGCCGTGGGTGGGGGGGAGACCCAGTACTTC; CDR3 protein: CASSVAVGGGETQYF
clone size: NA; D gene: NA; V gene: TRBV7-2; J gene: TRBJ2-3; CDR3 DNA: TGTGCCAGCAGCTTATACGGAGATACGCAGTATTTT; CDR3 protein: CASSLYGDTQYF
clone size: few; D gene: TRBD2; V gene: TRBV4-1; J gene: TRBJ2-7; CDR3 DNA: TGCGCCAGCAGCCCGGGACTAGCGGGACCCCGGCGCCACGAGCAGTACTTC; CDR3 protein: CASSPGLAGPRRHEQYF
clone size: NA; D gene: NA; V gene: TRBV5-4; J gene: TRBJ2-7; CDR3 DNA: TGTGCCAGCAGCCCGTACGGCCCCTTGGGGAGCTCCTACGAGCAGTACTTC; CDR3 protein: CASSPYGPLGSSYEQYF
clone size: NA; D gene: TRBD1; V gene: TRBV10-2; J gene: TRBJ2-7; CDR3 DNA: TGCGCCAGCAGTCCCGGGACAGGGGGGTTGACCTACGAGCAGTACTTC; CDR3 protein: CASSPGTGGLTYEQYF
clone size: NA; D gene: NA; V gene: TRBV28; J gene: TRBJ1-1; CDR3 DNA: TGTGCCAGCAGTTTATCGAGTCCCACTGAAGCTTTCTTT; CDR3 protein: CASSLSSPTEAFF
clone size: NA; D gene: TRBD1; V gene: TRBV6-1; J gene: TRBJ1-6; CDR3 DNA: TGTGCCAGCAGTGTAGGCAGGGGGCTTAATTCACCCCTCCACTTT; CDR3 protein: CASSVGRGLNSPLHF
clone size: NA; D gene: NA; V gene: TRBV19; J gene: TRBJ1-1; CDR3 DNA: TGTGCCAGTAGTATAAAAAACCGGGGCACTGAAGCTTTCTTT; CDR3 protein: CASSIKNRGTEAFF
clone size: once; D gene: NA; V gene: TRBV5-1; J gene: TRBJ2-3; CDR3 DNA: TGCGCCAGCAGCTTGGCCGGAGCCCTCACAGATACGCAGTATTTT; CDR3 protein: CASSLAGALTDTQYF
clone size: NA; D gene: NA; V gene: TRBV12-1; J gene: TRBJ1-2; CDR3 DNA: TGTGCCAGCAGCTTTCCCCCGAGGACAGGGTGGAACTATGGCTACACCTTC; CDR3 protein: CASSFPPRTGWNYGYTF
clone size: NA; D gene: TRBD1; V gene: TRBV5-4; J gene: TRBJ2-7; CDR3 DNA: TGTGCCAGCAGCTTGGCAGGGGGCACCCCCTACGAGCAGTACTTC; CDR3 protein: CASSLAGGTPYEQYF
clone size: NA; D gene: TRBD1; V gene: TRBV28; J gene: TRBJ1-2; CDR3 DNA: TGTGCCAGCAGTTTTTCAGGGGGCAATGGCTACACCTTC; CDR3 protein: CASSFSGGNGYTF
clone size: NA; D gene: NA; V gene: TRBV6-1; J gene: TRBJ2-5; CDR3 DNA: TGTGCCAGCAGTCGGACCCACTCGACCCAGTACTTC; CDR3 protein: CASSRTHSTQYF
clone size: once; D gene: TRBD2; V gene: TRBV28; J gene: TRBJ2-4; CDR3 DNA: TGTGCCAGCAGTTCTAGCGGGGGGGCAACGAACATTCAGTACTTC; CDR3 protein: CASSSSGGATNIQYF
clone size: NA; D gene: NA; V gene: TRBV5-4; J gene: TRBJ1-2; CDR3 DNA: TGTGCCAGCTCCCCAGCCAGGGGCTATGGCTACACCTTC; CDR3 protein: CASSPARGYGYTF
clone size: once; D gene: NA; V gene: TRBV7-6; J gene: TRBJ1-1; CDR3 DNA: TGTGCCAGCAGCTTCACGGGGGGCGGAGGTACCGAAGCTTTCTTT; CDR3 protein: CASSFTGGGGTEAFF
clone size: NA; D gene: NA; V gene: TRBV7-9; J gene: TRBJ1-1; CDR3 DNA: TGTGCCAGCAGCCTGATATCTGGGGGGAACACTGAAGCTTTCTTT; CDR3 protein: CASSLISGGNTEAFF
clone size: NA; D gene: TRBD1; V gene: TRBV28; J gene: TRBJ1-4; CDR3 DNA: TGTGCCAGCAACTATGACAGGGTATTAGAAAAACTGTTTTTT; CDR3 protein: CASNYDRVLEKLFF
clone size: NA; D gene: TRBD1; V gene: TRBV5-1; J gene: TRBJ2-7; CDR3 DNA: TGCGCCAGCAGCCCGGGACAGGGAAGGCCCTCCTACGAGCAGTACTTC; CDR3 protein: CASSPGQGRPSYEQYF
clone size: NA; D gene: NA; V gene: TRBV18; J gene: TRBJ1-5; CDR3 DNA: TGTGCCAGCTCACCACCGGGCCAGGGAGGCCAGCCCCAGCATTTT; CDR3 protein: CASSPPGQGGQPQHF
clone size: NA; D gene: NA; V gene: TRBV18; J gene: TRBJ2-1; CDR3 DNA: TGTGCCAGCTCACGGCAGGGAGATGAGCAGTTCTTC; CDR3 protein: CASSRQGDEQFF
clone size: NA; D gene: TRBD2; V gene: TRBV4-1; J gene: TRBJ2-7; CDR3 DNA: TGCGCCAGCAGCCAAGGTAGCACTAGCGGGAGGTTTAACGAGCAGTACTTC; CDR3 protein: CASSQGSTSGRFNEQYF
clone size: NA; D gene: NA; V gene: TRBV7-2; J gene: TRBJ1-2; CDR3 DNA: TGTGCCAGCAGCTTAGGCAATAACTATGGCTACACCTTC; CDR3 protein: CASSLGNNYGYTF
clone size: NA; D gene: TRBD1; V gene: TRBV7-9; J gene: TRBJ1-2; CDR3 DNA: TGTGCCAGCAGCGTGGGACAGAACTATGGCTACACCTTC; CDR3 protein: CASSVGQNYGYTF
clone size: NA; D gene: NA; V gene: TRBV4-2; J gene: TRBJ2-2; CDR3 DNA: TGTGCCAGCAGGCCCTCGGGGGAGGCGGTTGGCACCGGGGAGCTGTTTTTT; CDR3 protein: CASRPSGEAVGTGELFF
clone size: NA; D gene: NA; V gene: TRBV19; J gene: TRBJ2-7; CDR3 DNA: TGTGCCGGGGGGAGACGTCTAGACCAACCCTCGGGCTACGAGCAGTACTTC; CDR3 protein: CAGGRRLDQPSGYEQYF
clone size: few; D gene: TRBD1; V gene: TRBV29-1; J gene: TRBJ2-3; CDR3 DNA: TGCAGCGTTGGGGACAGGGGGGCAGATACGCAGTATTTT; CDR3 protein: CSVGDRGADTQYF
clone size: NA; D gene: NA; V gene: TRBV19; J gene: TRBJ2-2; CDR3 DNA: TGTGCCAGTAGTTGGTGGGGGCTGAACACCGGGGAGCTGTTTTTT; CDR3 protein: CASSWWGLNTGELFF
clone size: few; D gene: NA; V gene: TRBV9; J gene: TRBJ2-1; CDR3 DNA: TGTGCCAGCAGCGTATCGTCGCCGACGGGTGAGCAGTTCTTC; CDR3 protein: CASSVSSPTGEQFF
clone size: NA; D gene: TRBD1; V gene: TRBV7-3; J gene: TRBJ1-6; CDR3 DNA: TGTGCCAGCAGCCTAAAGACAGGGGGCGCTTCACCCCTCCACTTT; CDR3 protein: CASSLKTGGASPLHF
clone size: NA; D gene: NA; V gene: TRBV7-8; J gene: TRBJ2-1; CDR3 DNA: TGTGCCAGCAGCTCACCGACCTCCAGGGACGGGCAGTTCTTC; CDR3 protein: CASSSPTSRDGQFF
clone size: NA; D gene: NA; V gene: TRBV28; J gene: TRBJ2-2; CDR3 DNA: TGTGCCAGCAGTTTAGTGGGAGGGGAGCTGTTTTTT; CDR3 protein: CASSLVGGELFF
clone size: once; D gene: NA; V gene: TRBV18; J gene: TRBJ2-3; CDR3 DNA: TGTGCCAGCTCACACCTCTCGGGCACAGATACGCAGTATTTT; CDR3 protein: CASSHLSGTDTQYF
clone size: once; D gene: NA; V gene: TRBV2; J gene: TRBJ1-1; CDR3 DNA: TGTGCCAGCAGTGGAGTCAGGAGATACACTGAAGCTTTCTTT; CDR3 protein: CASSGVRRYTEAFF
clone size: few; D gene: NA; V gene: TRBV5-6; J gene: TRBJ2-1; CDR3 DNA: TGTGCCAGCAGCGAATACGACCAGCCCGACTCCTACAATGAGCAGTTCTTC; CDR3 protein: CASSEYDQPDSYNEQFF
clone size: NA; D gene: TRBD1; V gene: TRBV28; J gene: TRBJ1-2; CDR3 DNA: TGTGCCAGCAGTCGGACAGGGTTGGGGGGCTACACCTTC; CDR3 protein: CASSRTGLGGYTF
clone size: NA; D gene: NA; V gene: TRBV29-1; J gene: TRBJ1-4; CDR3 DNA: TGCAGCGCCAAACACGAGGGTGAAAAACTGTTTTTT; CDR3 protein: CSAKHEGEKLFF
clone size: NA; D gene: NA; V gene: TRBV7-9; J gene: TRBJ2-7; CDR3 DNA: TGTGCCAGCAACGCTGGGTTCGAGCAGTACTTC; CDR3 protein: CASNAGFEQYF
clone size: NA; D gene: TRBD2; V gene: TRBV6-6; J gene: TRBJ2-3; CDR3 DNA: TGTGCCAGCAGTTACTACCTGGCTAGCGGGAGGATCACGCAGTATTTT; CDR3 protein: CASSYYLASGRITQYF
clone size: NA; D gene: TRBD1; V gene: TRBV10-3; J gene: TRBJ2-7; CDR3 DNA: TGTGCCATCAGGGGGACAGGGGGCTACGAGCAGTACTTC; CDR3 protein: CAIRGTGGYEQYF
clone size: NA; D gene: TRBD1; V gene: TRBV19; J gene: TRBJ2-1; CDR3 DNA: TGTGCCAGTAGGAGAGGGGGAGCTGGACAGGGTGCCAATGAGCAGTTCTTC; CDR3 protein: CASRRGGAGQGANEQFF